The present entry profiles one T cell receptor beta chain with its context. The target antigen is unknown. The source of the sample is a study of long-term antiretroviral therapy in people with HIV. Study-wide results and limits: Therapy changes, viral resistance and ART adherence were not documented in the available data.

Germline CDR1 is ENHRY and CDR2 is SYGVKD. With 6 bases clipped from V and 3 bases from J, the junction kept 6 bases outside the gene matches. CDR3 length: 16 residues. Researchers report immunoSEQ v3.0 was run at survey level. The sequencing target was about 35,000-55,000 T-cell genomes per sample. Only in-frame clones appear in the TCRdb table, and some are missing; sequencing was by immunoSEQ multiplex PCR. The sample has roughly 29,000 clones, 75% to 90% seen once. The chain uses TRBV10-3 and TRBJ2-7; TRBD2 aligns across 15 bases. The clonotype originates from a man aged 35 to 55 with HIV. The sample in question was unsorted PBMCs, obtained 0.3 years after starting antiretroviral therapy. The CDR3 is CAIREPGLAGGYEQYF. Here the CDR3 DNA reads TGTGCCATCAGGGAACCGGGACTAGCGGGAGGCTACGAGCAGTACTTC.